These 9 T cell receptor beta chains came from one sample sequenced in a study of blood T cell repertoires in COVID-19. Sequencing used immunoSEQ multiplex PCR; TCRdb keeps in-frame clones, though not all of them. In the table there are around 290,000 clones, roughly 92% of which are singletons. The sequenced material came from peripheral blood. The receptors stem from a woman aged 25 to 39 with COVID-19, enrolled during active disease.

Only one count was recorded for this clone. CDR3 protein: CASSLGASGRHSYNEQFF. The CDR3 DNA reads TGTGCCAGCAGCTTAGGGGCTAGCGGGAGGCACTCCTACAATGAGCAGTTCTTC. V gene TRBV11-2 combines with J gene TRBJ2-1, with 11 positions matching TRBD2. V lost 1 base to trimming and J lost 0 bases; unmatched junction nucleotides: 5. This CDR3 comprises 18 residues. Germline V gene lookup returns CDR1 SGHAT and CDR2 FQNNGV.

This chain uses TRBV18 with TRBJ1-5, with D unclear. The CDR3 extends over 13 amino acids. V lost 1 base and J lost 7, with 8 bases in between. CDR1 and CDR2 (germline): KGHSH, LQKENI. The CDR3 region has the DNA TGTGCCAGCTCACCACAGGGAGAGCAGCCCCAGCATTTT. This codes for CASSPQGEQPQHF.

The chain has TRBV19 and TRBJ1-1; D uncertain. The V gene's germline CDR1 is LNHDA and CDR2 SQIVND (reference sequence). The CDR3 sequence is 14 residues long. V was clipped by 2 bases and J by 1 base, with 8 bases between them. CDR3 protein: CASSIKGENTEAFF. CDR3 bases: TGTGCCAGTAGTATAAAGGGAGAGAACACTGAAGCTTTCTTT. The variable domain in full, completed from reference TRBV19 and TRBJ1-1, reads DGGITQSPKYLFRKEGQNVTLSCEQNLNHDAMYWYRQDPGQGLRLIYYSQIVNDFQKGDIAEGYSVSREKKESFPLTVTSAQKNPTAFYLCASSIKGENTEAFFGQGTRLTVV.

The chain carries TRBV5-1 and TRBJ1-3; 8 positions match TRBD1. The V gene's germline CDR1 is SGHRS and CDR2 YFSETQ. J was trimmed by 4 bases and V by 7 bases; bases with no gene match: 10. The CDR3 runs to 15 residues. Here the CDR3 reads CASAQGANPGNTIYF. In nucleotides, the CDR3 is TGCGCCAGCGCTCAGGGGGCGAACCCAGGAAACACCATATATTTT.

The chain carries TRBV6-2 or TRBV6-3 and TRBJ1-5, with a tentative D call TRBD1 (5 bases). CDR1 MNHEY and CDR2 SVGEGT come from the germline V gene. The V gene lost 2 bases and the J gene lost 5 bases, with 13 bases spanning the gap. The CDR3 extends over 15 amino acids. The CDR3 reads CASSYLRGGDQPQHF. For the CDR3, the DNA is TGTGCCAGCAGTTACCTCCGGGGGGGAGATCAGCCCCAGCATTTT.

To note about this clone: A read error may produce the germline difference seen at one junction end. The J gene is TRBJ2-1, the V gene TRBV10-3; TRBD2 agrees at 10 bases. This CDR3 has 13 residues. Germline loops: CDR1 ENHRY, CDR2 SYGVKD. The CDR3 region is CAVSQREGDEQFF. The CDR3 DNA sequence: TGTGCCGTCAGTCAGCGGGAGGGGGATGAGCAGTTCTTC.

The chain carries TRBV10-3 and TRBJ1-3; TRBD1 aligns across 7 bases. J lost 1 base, V lost 6 bases, and 6 bases had no gene match. Germline V gene data show CDR1 as ENHRY and CDR2 as SYGVKD. The CDR3 is made up of 15 amino acids. Written as DNA, the CDR3 is TGTGCCATCAGCGGACAGGCCGGGTCTGGAAACACCATATATTTT. Its protein product is CAISGQAGSGNTIYF.

The V gene is TRBV19, the J gene TRBJ1-1; D is unclear. This CDR3 contains 13 residues. Germline V lookup: CDR1 LNHDA, CDR2 SQIVND (reference sequence). The ends were cut back, 0 bases at V and 1 base at J, with 3 bases in the middle. For the CDR3, the DNA is TGTGCCAGTAGTATAGACGGGAACACTGAAGCTTTCTTT. It encodes CASSIDGNTEAFF.

This chain connects TRBV6-5 to TRBJ1-2; TRBD1 matches 7 bases. Germline CDR1 and CDR2: MNHEY and SVGAGI. The CDR3 runs 15 residues. Unmatched junction bases numbered 7, after V lost 6 bases and J lost 0 bases. CDR3 nucleotides: TGTGCCAGCAGGGGACAGCCCAACTCTAACTATGGCTACACCTTC. Protein: CASRGQPNSNYGYTF.